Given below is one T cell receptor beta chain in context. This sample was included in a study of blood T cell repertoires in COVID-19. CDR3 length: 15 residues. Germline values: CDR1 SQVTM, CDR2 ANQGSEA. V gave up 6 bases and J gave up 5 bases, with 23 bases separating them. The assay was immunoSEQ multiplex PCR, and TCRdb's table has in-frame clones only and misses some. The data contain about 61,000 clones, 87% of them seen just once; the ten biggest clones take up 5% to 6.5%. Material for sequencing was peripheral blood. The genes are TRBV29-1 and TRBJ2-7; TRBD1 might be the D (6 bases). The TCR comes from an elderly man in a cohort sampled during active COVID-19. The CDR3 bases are TGCAGCGTAACCCCATTAGGACAGACGAACGACGAGCAGTACTTC. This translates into CSVTPLGQTNDEQYF.